One T cell receptor (beta chain) is described in this entry. Its antigen is currently unknown. V lost 3 bases and J lost 4, with 5 bases in between. Germline assignment: CDR1 SGHNT and CDR2 YYREEE (reference sequence). CDR3 size: 12 residues. Expressed TCRB transcripts were sequenced, since all the RNA that had been isolated was reverse transcribed. Method: immunoSEQ multiplex PCR; TCRdb's copy keeps in-frame clones and lacks some. The sample lists some 150,000 clones, roughly 9.3% occurring once. The sample comes from a study of beta chain features in type 1 diabetes. Study-level findings and limits: It was not settled here whether HLA type affects TCRB rearrangement.

The sequencing sample was made of central memory CD4+ T cells from blood. The chain carries TRBV5-4 and TRBJ2-1; the D is unclear. This clonotype originated in a woman aged 40 to 55 in good health. CDR3 loop: CASSSPYNEQFF. DNA for the CDR3: TGTGCCAGCAGCTCCCCATACAATGAGCAGTTCTTC.